A selection of T cell receptor beta chains follows, all from one sample in a study of T cell responses to AZD1222 COVID-19 vaccine. Method: immunoSEQ multiplex PCR; TCRdb's copy keeps in-frame clones and lacks some. The sample includes approximately 89,000 clones, roughly nine tenths seen only once; the top ten take more than 4.5%. The sample here was peripheral blood, taken on day 0 of AZD1222 vaccination. The source is an adult in good health. Each CDR3 is given with its conserved first and last residue. D genes are given only for firm matches. Clone size is given for some rows only: seen once, a few or many times, or a class if the clone is expanded.

abundance | j_gene | v_gene | d_gene | CDR3nt | CDR3aa
. | TRBJ1-1 | TRBV5-1 | . | TGCGCCAGCAGCGCGACGACGGTTGGCAGAATGGACACTGAAGCTTTCTTT | CASSATTVGRMDTEAFF
. | TRBJ2-7 | TRBV28 | TRBD2 | TGTGCCAGCAGTTTCGGCGGGAGGCCCTCCTACGAGCAGTACTTC | CASSFGGRPSYEQYF
few | TRBJ2-3 | TRBV12-5 | . | TGTGCTAGTGGTTTGGACCGGACGGCAGATACGCAGTATTTT | CASGLDRTADTQYF
. | TRBJ2-1 | TRBV21-1 | . | TGTGCCAGGGTAGGACAGGGAGTAAATGAGCAGTTCTTC | CARVGQGVNEQFF
. | TRBJ2-3 | TRBV11-2 | TRBD2 | TGTGCCAGCAGCCCCTCTAGCGGAGATACGCAGTATTTT | CASSPSSGDTQYF
once | TRBJ1-5 | TRBV5-6 | . | TGTGCCAGCAGCTTGGATGGGCAGGCGGTTCAGCCCCAGCATTTT | CASSLDGQAVQPQHF
once | TRBJ2-7 | TRBV19 | TRBD1 | TGTGCCAGTAGTATCGGACAGGTATCCGAGCAGTACTTC | CASSIGQVSEQYF
. | TRBJ1-5 | TRBV28 | . | TGTGCCAGCACGACTAGCAATCAGCCCCAGCATTTT | CASTTSNQPQHF
many | TRBJ2-2 | TRBV6-2/TRBV6-3 | TRBD2 | TGTGCCAGCAGCCGGGGACTAGCGGGAACCGGGGAGCTGTTTTTT | CASSRGLAGTGELFF
. | TRBJ1-4 | TRBV15 | . | TGTGCCACCAGCAGAGATACAGCGGCAACTAATGAAAAACTGTTTTTT | CATSRDTAATNEKLFF
. | TRBJ2-6 | TRBV19 | TRBD1 | TGTGCCAGTACCCTTTGGACAGGTCGCTCTGGGGCCAACGTCCTGACTTTC | CASTLWTGRSGANVLTF
. | TRBJ2-1 | TRBV18 | . | TGTGCCAGCTCACCCCTCCCAGACCCGCCACGGGATGATGAGCAGTTCTTC | CASSPLPDPPRDDEQFF
. | TRBJ2-1 | TRBV2 | . | TGTGCCAGCGGGGGGACATTCTCCTACAATGAGCAGTTCTTC | CASGGTFSYNEQFF
. | TRBJ2-3 | TRBV5-1 | . | TGCGCCAGCAGCTTTGAGGGGGTTCCAGATACGCAGTATTTT | CASSFEGVPDTQYF
. | TRBJ1-1 | TRBV29-1 | . | TGCAGCGTTAATGAGGTCACTGAAGCTTTCTTT | CSVNEVTEAFF
. | TRBJ2-5 | TRBV28 | . | TGTGCCAGCAGCGGGGACTTCGGGGAGACCCAGTACTTC | CASSGDFGETQYF
. | TRBJ2-3 | TRBV7-7 | TRBD2 | TGTGCCAGCAGCTTAGGGCTAGCGGGAGCCGGAGATACGCAGTATTTT | CASSLGLAGAGDTQYF
. | TRBJ2-1 | TRBV7-8 | TRBD2 | TGTGCCAGCAGCTTATCTCTAGCGGGCGGAGTCCATGAGCAGTTCTTC | CASSLSLAGGVHEQFF
. | TRBJ2-1 | TRBV14 | . | TGTGCCAGCAGCCAAGTTTATGAGCAGTTCTTC | CASSQVYEQFF
. | TRBJ2-7 | TRBV30 | TRBD1 | TGTGCCTGGAGTATATTCGGGACAGCCGTCCGGAAACAGTACTTC | CAWSIFGTAVRKQYF
. | TRBJ2-5 | TRBV6-6 | . | TGTGCCAGCCGTGGAGGGCCCCGGGAGACCCAGTACTTC | CASRGGPRETQYF
. | TRBJ2-2 | TRBV6-2/TRBV6-3 | . | TGTGCCAGCAGTTTTTCCGTCGGCGGTACCGGGGAGCTGTTTTTT | CASSFSVGGTGELFF
. | TRBJ2-2 | TRBV18 | TRBD1 | TGTGCCAGCTCACCAGGGACAGGGGGGAACACCGGGGAGCTGTTTTTT | CASSPGTGGNTGELFF
. | TRBJ2-1 | TRBV28 | TRBD2 | TGTGCCAGCAGTTCCCCTAGCGGGAGGGCCACTAAGTCCTTGAATGAGCAGTTCTTC | CASSSPSGRATKSLNEQFF
few | TRBJ1-5 | TRBV7-9 | TRBD1 | TGTGCCAGCAGCATGGGGACAGGGGGCAATCAGCCCCAGCATTTT | CASSMGTGGNQPQHF
. | TRBJ2-2 | TRBV4-2 | . | TGTGCCAGCAGCCAAGCCCAAATTGCAAGCGGAATCGGGGAGCTGTTTTTT | CASSQAQIASGIGELFF
. | TRBJ2-7 | TRBV28 | . | TGTGCCAGCAGGGCCCAACAGGGCCCCGAGCAGTACTTC | CASRAQQGPEQYF
. | TRBJ1-3 | TRBV7-2 | TRBD1 | TGTGCCAGCAGACGACAGGGTACTGGAAACACCATATATTTT | CASRRQGTGNTIYF
. | TRBJ2-7 | TRBV27 | . | TGTGCCAGCAGTCCCGGGACGGGCGTTTCCTACGAGCAGTACTTC | CASSPGTGVSYEQYF
. | TRBJ2-6 | TRBV2 | . | TGTGCCAGCAGCGACAGACACTCTGGGGCCAACGTCCTGACTTTC | CASSDRHSGANVLTF
. | TRBJ2-1 | TRBV6-4 | TRBD2 | TGTGCCAGCAGCGATGGACTAGCGGGAAACAATGAGCAGTTCTTC | CASSDGLAGNNEQFF
. | TRBJ2-2 | TRBV18 | TRBD2 | TGTGCCAGCTCGATATCTAGCGGGAGAAACACCGGGGAGCTGTTTTTT | CASSISSGRNTGELFF
. | TRBJ2-5 | TRBV12-5 | . | TGTGCTAGTGGTTTGGAAGAGACCCAGTACTTC | CASGLEETQYF
. | TRBJ2-5 | TRBV3-1/TRBV3-2 | . | TGTGCCAGCAGCCAACAGGTGAGGGAGACCCAGTACTTC | CASSQQVRETQYF
. | TRBJ2-7 | TRBV4-3 | TRBD2 | TGCGCCAGCAGCCAAGTATTAGCGGGTGCCTACGAGCAGTACTTC | CASSQVLAGAYEQYF
. | TRBJ2-7 | TRBV5-4 | . | TGTGCCAGCAGCTTGTCTACCCACGAGCAGTACTTC | CASSLSTHEQYF
once | TRBJ2-3 | TRBV11-3 | . | TGTGCCAGCAGCCTAGCCCCGGCCACAGATACGCAGTATTTT | CASSLAPATDTQYF
. | TRBJ2-2 | TRBV7-2 | TRBD1 | TGTGCCAGCAGCCTCGGACAGGGGATCGGGGAGCTGTTTTTT | CASSLGQGIGELFF
few | TRBJ2-3 | TRBV14 | . | TGTGCCAGCAGCCAAACCGAGACAGGCTCGCAGTATTTT | CASSQTETGSQYF
. | TRBJ2-2 | TRBV7-9 | TRBD1 | TGTGCCAGCAGCCGGGACAGCGGCGGGGAGCTGTTTTTT | CASSRDSGGELFF
. | TRBJ2-5 | TRBV7-3 | . | TGTGCCAGCAGCTTAATGGGCAGGGAAGAGACCCAGTACTTC | CASSLMGREETQYF
. | TRBJ1-1 | TRBV30 | . | TGTGCCTGGACACTTCAAATCCCTGAAGCTTTCTTT | CAWTLQIPEAFF